This record covers a single T cell receptor beta chain. Its specific antigen is unknown. No much larger clone exists at a distance of one base, and base qualities are not known. The data belong to a study of T cell responses to AZD1222 COVID-19 vaccine (dated by TCRdb to about 2021). Regarding the research as a whole: AZD1222 recipients whose second dose came at about 4 weeks and those whose second dose came at about 12 weeks were combined into one group, since spike-specific TCR depth and breadth did not differ between the two schedules. TCR sequencing covered 233 trial participants: 207 given two doses of AZD1222 and approximately 26 given two doses of MenACWY control vaccine. Trial participants were enrolled by age into subgroups of 18-55, 56-69 and 70-plus years, and around 140, 26 and 57 TCR-sequenced participants, respectively, were included in these subgroups. The study at large found these results: The 56-69-year group was small, and its depth increase did not reach significance, likely because of low power. No day 14 peak-response samples were available, so repertoires were characterized only after the peak T cell response. CD4 TCRs associated with the vaccine covered the entire spike protein, and the dominant responses were in regions 160-218 and 743-854. Only 5 to 7 AZD1222 recipients were SARS-CoV-2 seropositive at baseline, limiting conclusions about previously exposed vaccinees. Spike-specific TCR breadth and depth rose significantly after two AZD1222 doses compared with day 0 and with MenACWY recipients. Reportedly, close to half of the unique spike-specific TCRs recognized epitopes lying outside the regions that are mutated in the B.1.351 and B.1.1.7 variants. Participants were mostly white British, with more females than males. The authors suggested clonal diversity may have been underestimated.

The label giving this sample's time point can be read as: baseline before first vaccination. Vaccinee samples were obtained from the UK trials COV001 and COV002, which included a single-blind randomized controlled phase 2/3 trial of AZD1222 (ChAdOx1 nCoV-19) in healthy adults. For TCRbeta chain sequencing, PBMC samples from trial participants were taken at day 0 and at day 28 after the second dose. V is cut by 10 bases and J by 1 base, and the space between the germline ends is 7 bases. Its CDR3 holds 11 amino acids, cysteine through phenylalanine. Left in the record is the CDR3 DNA by itself, 33 bases read in frame from the first base. CDR1 and CDR2, looked up from the germline V gene, are ENHRY and SYGVKD. The CDR3 regions of human TCRbeta chains were subjected to immunosequencing. Processing in the source paper ran as follows. TCRs in the repertoires were compared against a reference library of SARS-CoV-2-specific TCRs that had been generated with the MIRA antigen-specificity platform. Breadth meant the fraction of unique TCRs that were SARS-CoV-2-associated, whereas depth meant the fraction of total T cells that were SARS-CoV-2-associated. Each spike-specific TCR was assigned to its reactive spike region and to a CD4 or CD8 class using the MIRA data. Log10-transformed breadth and depth values were compared by one-way ANOVA with Sidak's multiple comparisons tests. The table comes from immuneACCESS by way of TCRdb, which keeps in-frame sequences with V and J called. Part of the clones is missing from these tables; in studies checked, under half for an unresolved V gene and the rest for unknown reasons. Clone size and V and J calls were adopted from that table, with D and trimming inferred from the DNA. This sample is represented by over 85,000 clones; nearly 90% of them were singletons. 8% to 9.5% of the sample comes from the top ten.

Specimen: peripheral blood, collected on day 0 of AZD1222 vaccination. The clonotype comes from an adult in good health. The chain is encoded by TRBV10-3 joined to TRBJ2-5; the D element could tentatively be TRBD1 or TRBD2, as 5 bases agree for each. The CDR3 protein: CATGPQETQYF. Here is the DNA: TGTGCCACGGGACCCCAAGAGACCCAGTACTTC.